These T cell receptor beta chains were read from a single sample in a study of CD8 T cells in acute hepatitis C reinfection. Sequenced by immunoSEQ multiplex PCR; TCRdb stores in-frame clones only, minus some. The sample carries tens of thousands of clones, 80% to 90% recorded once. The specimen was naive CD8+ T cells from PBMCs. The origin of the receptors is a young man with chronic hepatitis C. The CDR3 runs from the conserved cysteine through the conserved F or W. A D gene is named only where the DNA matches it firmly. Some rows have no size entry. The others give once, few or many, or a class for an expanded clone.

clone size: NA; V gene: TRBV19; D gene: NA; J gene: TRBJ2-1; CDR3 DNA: TGTGCCAGTAGTTCATGGACAGCGCCGCATGAGCAGTTCTTC; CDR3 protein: CASSSWTAPHEQFF
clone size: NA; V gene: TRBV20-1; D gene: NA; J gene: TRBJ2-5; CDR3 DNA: TGCAGTGCCTGGCCACAAGAGACCCAGTACTTC; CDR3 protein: CSAWPQETQYF
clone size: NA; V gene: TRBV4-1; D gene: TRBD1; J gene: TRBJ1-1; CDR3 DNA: TGCGCCAGCAGCCCTAGGGCAGGGGGCTACACTGAAGCTTTCTTT; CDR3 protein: CASSPRAGGYTEAFF
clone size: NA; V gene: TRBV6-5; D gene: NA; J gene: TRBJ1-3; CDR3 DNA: TGTGCCAGCAGCGAACAGGCCTACTCTGGAAACACCATATATTTT; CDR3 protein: CASSEQAYSGNTIYF
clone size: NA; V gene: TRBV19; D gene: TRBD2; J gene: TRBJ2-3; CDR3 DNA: TGTGCCAGTAGTATCCGGACTAGCGGGGGAGACACAGATACGCAGTATTTT; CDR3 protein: CASSIRTSGGDTDTQYF
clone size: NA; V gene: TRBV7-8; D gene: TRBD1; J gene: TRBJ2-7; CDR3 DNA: TGTGCCAGCAGCTTGGGACAGGGTGAGGCCTACGAGCAGTACTTC; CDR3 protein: CASSLGQGEAYEQYF
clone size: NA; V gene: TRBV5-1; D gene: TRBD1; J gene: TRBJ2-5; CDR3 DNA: TGCGCCAGCAGCTGGAAAACAGGGGAGAGGAGGGAGACCCAGTACTTC; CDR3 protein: CASSWKTGERRETQYF
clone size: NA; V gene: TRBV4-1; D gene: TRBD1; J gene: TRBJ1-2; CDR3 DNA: TGCGCCAGCAGCCAGGGACAGGCTGAGGGCTACACCTTC; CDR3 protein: CASSQGQAEGYTF
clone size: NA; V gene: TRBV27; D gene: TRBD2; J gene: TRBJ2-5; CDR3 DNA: TGTGCCAGCACCCCCGGGACTAGCGGGTTAGAGACCCAGTACTTC; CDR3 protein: CASTPGTSGLETQYF
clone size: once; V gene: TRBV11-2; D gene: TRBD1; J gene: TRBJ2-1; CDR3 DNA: TGTGCCAGCACTCTCGGACAGGGCTCCTACAATGAGCAGTTCTTC; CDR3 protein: CASTLGQGSYNEQFF
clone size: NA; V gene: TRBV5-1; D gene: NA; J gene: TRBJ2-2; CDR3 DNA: TGCGCCAGCAGTGTGATAGGGGTTGGGCTGTTTTTT; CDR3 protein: CASSVIGVGLFF
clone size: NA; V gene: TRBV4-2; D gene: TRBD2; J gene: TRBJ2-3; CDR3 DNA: TGTGCCAGCAGCCAAGGGATCGCGACTAGCGGGAGTACAATAAGCACAGATACGCAGTATTTT; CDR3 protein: CASSQGIATSGSTISTDTQYF
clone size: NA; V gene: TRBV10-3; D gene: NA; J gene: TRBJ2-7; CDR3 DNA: TGTGCCATCAGTGAGTCGACTCGGGACTTCGACTACGAGCAGTACTTC; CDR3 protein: CAISESTRDFDYEQYF
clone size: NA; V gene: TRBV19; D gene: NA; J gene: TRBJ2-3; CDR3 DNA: TGTGCCAGTAGTTATTCCGATACGCAGTATTTT; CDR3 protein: CASSYSDTQYF
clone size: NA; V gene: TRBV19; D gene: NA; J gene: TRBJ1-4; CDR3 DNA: TGTGCCAGTAGTGCCCTTGGTGGGGGTGAAAAACTGTTTTTT; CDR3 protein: CASSALGGGEKLFF
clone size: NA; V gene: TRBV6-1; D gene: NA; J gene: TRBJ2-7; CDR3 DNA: TGTGCCAGCAGTTATGGGTTCGAGCAGTACTTC; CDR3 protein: CASSYGFEQYF
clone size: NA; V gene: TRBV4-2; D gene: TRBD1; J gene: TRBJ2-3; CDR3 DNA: TGTGCCAGCAGCCAAGCCACCAAGCCACTACGAGGGGGCCACACAGATACGCAGTATTTT; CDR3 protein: CASSQATKPLRGGHTDTQYF
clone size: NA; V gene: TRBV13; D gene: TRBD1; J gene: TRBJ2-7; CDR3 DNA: TGTGCCAGCAGCGCCGACAGGGATTTGAGCGGCGAGCAGTACTTC; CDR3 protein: CASSADRDLSGEQYF
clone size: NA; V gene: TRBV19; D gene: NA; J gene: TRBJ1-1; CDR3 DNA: TGTGCCAGTAGGGGGAGTGGGGCCACTGAAGCTTTCTTT; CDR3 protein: CASRGSGATEAFF
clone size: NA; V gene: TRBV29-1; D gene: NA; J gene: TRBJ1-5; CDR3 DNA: TGCAGCGTTACCGGCAAAACAGGGCCTCAGCCCCAGCATTTT; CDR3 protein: CSVTGKTGPQPQHF
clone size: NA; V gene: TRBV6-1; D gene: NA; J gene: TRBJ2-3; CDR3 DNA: TGTGCCAGCAGTGAACCGGCTAGCACAGATACGCAGTATTTT; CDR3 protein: CASSEPASTDTQYF
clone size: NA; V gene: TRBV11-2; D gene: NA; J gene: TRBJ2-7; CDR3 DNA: TGTGCGAGCGCCGACGGATTCTACGAGCAGTACTTC; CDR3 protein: CASADGFYEQYF
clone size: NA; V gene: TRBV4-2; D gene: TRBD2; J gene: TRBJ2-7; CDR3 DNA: TGTGCCAGCAGCCCTAGCGGCGGTGGGACTAGTTCCTACGAGCAGTACTTC; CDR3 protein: CASSPSGGGTSSYEQYF
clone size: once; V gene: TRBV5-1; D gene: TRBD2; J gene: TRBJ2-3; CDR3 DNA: TGCGCCAGCAGCTTGCACGGTAGCGGGGGGGAGGCAGATACGCAGTATTTT; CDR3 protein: CASSLHGSGGEADTQYF
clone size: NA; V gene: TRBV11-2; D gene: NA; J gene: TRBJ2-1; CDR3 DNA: TGTGCCAGCAGCTTAGTTCTACAGGGAAAGGGGACCTACAATGAGCAGTTCTTC; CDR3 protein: CASSLVLQGKGTYNEQFF
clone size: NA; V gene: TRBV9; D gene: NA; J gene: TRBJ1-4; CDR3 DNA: TGTGCCAGCAGCAGAGGGTGGGGCGAAAAACTGTTTTTT; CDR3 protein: CASSRGWGEKLFF
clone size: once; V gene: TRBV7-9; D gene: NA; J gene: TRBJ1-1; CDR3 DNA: TGTGCCGGGTCATGGGCAGGGGCGAACACTGAAGCTTTCTTT; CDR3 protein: CAGSWAGANTEAFF
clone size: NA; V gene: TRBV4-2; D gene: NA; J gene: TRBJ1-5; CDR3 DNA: TGTGCCAGCAGCCAAGATTTACAGCCCCAGCATTTT; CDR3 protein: CASSQDLQPQHF
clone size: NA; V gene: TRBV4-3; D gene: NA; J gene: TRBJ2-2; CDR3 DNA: TGCGCCAGCAGCCAAGATTTCCCCGCGGTTTATCCCGGGGAGCTGTTTTTT; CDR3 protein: CASSQDFPAVYPGELFF
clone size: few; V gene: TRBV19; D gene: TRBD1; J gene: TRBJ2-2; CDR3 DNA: TGTGCCAGTAGCCCACAGGGGGCCGCCGGGGAGCTGTTTTTT; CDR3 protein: CASSPQGAAGELFF
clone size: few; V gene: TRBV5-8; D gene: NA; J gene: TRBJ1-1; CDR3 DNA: TGTGCCAGCAGCCTTGTTCACAGGGAGAACACTGAAGCTTTCTTT; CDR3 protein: CASSLVHRENTEAFF
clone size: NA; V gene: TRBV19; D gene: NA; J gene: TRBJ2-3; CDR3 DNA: TGTGCCAGTAGTATAAAAGGGGGGGTTCCAGATACGCAGTATTTT; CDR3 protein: CASSIKGGVPDTQYF